This T cell receptor beta chain is from a study of blood T cell repertoires in COVID-19. Study in general: The United States, Italy and Spain supplied acute and convalescent COVID-19 samples. Sample material is recorded as cDNA or gDNA derived from T cells, B-cell-depleted T cells, or PBMCs.

The CDR3 contains 16 residues. CDR1 and CDR2 (germline): MDHEN, SYDVKM. J was trimmed by 0 bases and V by 5 bases; bases with no gene match: 5. TCRdb's table, derived via immunoSEQ multiplex PCR, lists solely in-frame clones and lacks some. The sample carries more than 300,000 clones, more than 75% recorded once. Participants were aged about 18 to 89 years from 24 US areas. Clinical history as reported by participants underpinned cohort assignment. The material sequenced was PBMCs or T cells enriched from blood (not recorded which). The V and J genes are TRBV28 and TRBJ2-1; 9 bases align to TRBD1. The sequence was collected from a woman in her late teens or twenties who had recovered from COVID-19. CDR3 sequence: CASSVLGQGSYNEQFF. In nucleotides, the CDR3 is TGTGCCAGCAGTGTTTTGGGACAGGGCTCCTACAATGAGCAGTTCTTC.